This T cell receptor (beta chain) was recovered during a study of fetal regulatory T cell absence and autoimmunity. In the study overall: Exocrine pancreas autoimmunity occurred in IPEX patients lacking clinical diabetes.

Assay used: immunoSEQ multiplex PCR; TCRdb lists only in-frame clones, some missing. The sample contains approximately 46,000 clones, approximately 83% of which appear only once. This clone was detected only a few times. Its antigen is not known. Germline-derived CDR1 and CDR2 are SGHTA and FQGNSA. This CDR3 is 16 amino acids long. The ends lost 4 bases at V and 6 bases at J; junction bases unmatched: 8. Study-level points and caveats: Pancreas TCRs were oligoclonally enriched versus cord blood, some clones over 80-fold. In IPEX, the enrichment was taken to support antigen-driven autoimmunity before birth. Pancreas and cord blood did not differ much in TRB family usage.

Sequenced material: cord blood. The receptor's source is a newborn boy with IPEX syndrome. This chain joins TRBV7-2 and TRBJ2-3; TRBD2 agrees at 12 bases. In DNA form, the CDR3 reads TGTGCCAGCAGCTGGGGACTAGCGGGTGCCGGGGATACGCAGTATTTT. It yields the protein CASSWGLAGAGDTQYF. Combining the CDR3 with reference TRBV7-2 and TRBJ2-3 gives the whole variable domain GAGVSQSPSNKVTEKGKDVELRCDPISGHTALYWYRQSLGQGLEFLIYFQGNSAPDKSGLPSDRFSAERTGGSVSTLTIQRTQQEDSAVYLCASSWGLAGAGDTQYFGPGTRLTVL.